A selection of T cell receptor beta chains follows, all from one sample in a study of neurological immune-mediated disorders. Using its own MiXCR run on the 5' RACE reads, TCRdb lists one record per CDR3 protein. The profile shows some 41,000 distinct CDR3 sequences, around 15% of them singletons. Sequencing was performed on CD4+ T cells from blood. All receptors derive from a woman in her sixties with HTLV-1-associated myelopathy (HAM/TSP). CDR3s include the opening cysteine and the closing phenylalanine or tryptophan. A D gene is named only where the DNA matches it firmly. Clone size is stated in some rows and not others, as once, few, many or a class when expanded.

TRBJ2-2 TRBV20-1 TRBD2 many TGCAGTGCGCCTAGCGGGGTCAACACCGGGGAGCTGTTTTTT CSAPSGVNTGELFF
TRBJ2-7 TRBV5-1 TRBD2 many TGCGCCAGCAGCTTTGGCCCCAGCGGGGGGCCCTACGAGCAGTACTTC CASSFGPSGGPYEQYF
TRBJ2-3 TRBV12-3/TRBV12-4 - - TGTGCCAGCAGCACGACGGGCACGCAGTATTTT CASSTTGTQYF
TRBJ2-5 TRBV18 - many TGTGCCAGCTCACCACGGGGGACAACCCAAGAGACCCAGTACTTC CASSPRGTTQETQYF
TRBJ2-7 TRBV5-1 TRBD1 many TGCGCCAGCAGCGTTTCGGGGACAGGGCCCTACGAGCAGTACTTC CASSVSGTGPYEQYF
TRBJ2-3 TRBV5-5 - many TGTGCCAGCAGCTCCGGCACAGATACGCAGTATTTT CASSSGTDTQYF
TRBJ2-1 TRBV3-1 - many TGTGCCAGCAGTCTAGGGTTATCCTACAATGAGCAGTTCTTC CASSLGLSYNEQFF
TRBJ1-1 TRBV20-1 - medium-sized TGCAGTGCTAGAAGACCAAACACTGAAGCTTTCTTT CSARRPNTEAFF
TRBJ1-1 TRBV6-2/TRBV6-3 - - TGTGCCAGCAGTTACCGCCAGGCTCTGAACACTGAAGCTTTCTTT CASSYRQALNTEAFF
TRBJ2-3 TRBV5-1 TRBD2 - TGCGCCAGCAGCTTGGTGGACGGGGGGGCAACAGATACGCAGTATTTT CASSLVDGGATDTQYF
TRBJ1-2 TRBV5-1 - many TGCGCCAGCAGCTTGGGTGAGCTGGCTAACTATGGCTACACCTTC CASSLGELANYGYTF
TRBJ2-3 TRBV20-1 - many TGCAGTGCAAAACAGACTTACTCAGATACGCAGTATTTT CSAKQTYSDTQYF
TRBJ2-3 TRBV5-1 TRBD1 many TGCGCCAGCAGCTCAGGACAGGGCCATGGCACAGATACGCAGTATTTT CASSSGQGHGTDTQYF
TRBJ2-3 TRBV14 - many TGTGCCAGCAGCCCAACGCTGGGACGAGGGACAGATACGCAGTATTTT CASSPTLGRGTDTQYF
TRBJ1-1 TRBV18 - many TGTGCCAGCTCACCGACCCGAACTACTGAAGCTTTCTTT CASSPTRTTEAFF
TRBJ2-7 TRBV12-3/TRBV12-4 TRBD2 many TGTGCCAGCAGTGTAGCGGGGGCATGGGACGAGCAGTACTTC CASSVAGAWDEQYF
TRBJ2-3 TRBV2 TRBD2 many TGTGCCAGCCGAAGGGGCGGGGGGGTAGATACGCAGTATTTT CASRRGGGVDTQYF
TRBJ1-2 TRBV20-1 - many TGCAGTGCTAGGCTCAGGCCGGGAGATGGCTACACCTTC CSARLRPGDGYTF
TRBJ1-2 TRBV20-1 - many TGCAGTGCTAGAGATCCACCTAACTATGGCTACACCTTC CSARDPPNYGYTF
TRBJ2-5 TRBV7-2 - many TGTGCCAGCACCCAAAGGAGGGGGGGGGGAGAGACCCAGTACTTC CASTQRRGGGETQYF
TRBJ2-1 TRBV7-2 TRBD2 - TGTGCCAGCAGCTTTAGCGGGGGGGTGCCTGAGCAGTTCTTC CASSFSGGVPEQFF
TRBJ2-7 TRBV20-1 TRBD2 - TGCAGTGCTAACCCGGGACTAGCGGGGGGCCCGAGCTCCTACGAGCAGTACTTC CSANPGLAGGPSSYEQYF
TRBJ2-2 TRBV7-8 TRBD2 many TGTGCCAACAGCGCCCGGGGGACTAGCGGGGGGACCGGGGAGCTGTTTTTT CANSARGTSGGTGELFF
TRBJ2-7 TRBV4-1 TRBD1 many TGCGCCAGCAGCCAAGGACAGGGATATTCCTACGAGCAGTACTTC CASSQGQGYSYEQYF
TRBJ2-5 TRBV5-1 - - - CASSFYICSAVRILAGAQETQYF
TRBJ2-1 TRBV11-3 - many TGTGCCAGCAGCTTAACAGGGAGCTCCTACAATGAGCAGTTCTTC CASSLTGSSYNEQFF
TRBJ2-2 TRBV27 - - TGTGCCAGCAGTTTTCAGAGCCTGTCGAACACCGGGGAGCTGTCTTTT CASSFQSLSNTGELSF
TRBJ2-1 TRBV4-2 - many TGTGCCAGCAGCCAGCCCGGTGGCGTGGCCAATGAGCAGTTCTTC CASSQPGGVANEQFF
TRBJ2-3 TRBV11-3 - many TGTGCCAGCAGCTTAGGGGGGGACACAGATACGCAGTATTTT CASSLGGDTDTQYF
TRBJ1-1 TRBV4-1 - many TGCGCCAGCAGCCCTAGGACAACGAGGGACACTGAAGCTTTCTTT CASSPRTTRDTEAFF
TRBJ1-1 TRBV6-5 - many TGTGCCAGCAGAAAACTAGGGAACACTGAAGCTTTCTTT CASRKLGNTEAFF
TRBJ2-7 TRBV5-1 - many TGCGCCAGCAGCTTGGTGGCGGGGACCTTCGAGCAGTACTTC CASSLVAGTFEQYF
TRBJ2-7 TRBV5-1 TRBD1 many TGCGCCAGCAGCCACGGACAGGGAAGGACCTTGACCGAGCAGTACTTC CASSHGQGRTLTEQYF
TRBJ2-5 TRBV5-1 - many TGCGCCAGCAGCTTGGGACAGGGAGGACATGAGACCCAGTACTTC CASSLGQGGHETQYF
TRBJ2-3 TRBV2 TRBD1 many TGTGCCAGCAGCCGGGACAGCGACACAGATACGCAGTATTTT CASSRDSDTDTQYF
TRBJ1-4 TRBV5-5 TRBD1 - TGTGCCAGCAGCTCTCCGGGACAGGGATTAGAAAAACTGTTTTTT CASSSPGQGLEKLFF
TRBJ1-2 TRBV6-5 - many TGTGCCAGCAGTTACGGTGGGGCAGCCTATGGCTACACCTTC CASSYGGAAYGYTF
TRBJ2-7 TRBV6-1 TRBD1 many TGTGCCAGCAGTGAACCCGGACGAAGGACAGGCACTGAGGAGTACTTC CASSEPGRRTGTEEYF
TRBJ2-7 TRBV2 - many TGTGCCAGCCGTCCAGGGATTACCTACGAGCAGTACTTC CASRPGITYEQYF
TRBJ2-7 TRBV10-3 TRBD2 many TGTGCCATCAGTCAACCTAGCGGGGGTGTGTACGAGCAGTACTTC CAISQPSGGVYEQYF
TRBJ2-5 TRBV5-1 - many TGCGCCAGCAGCGCCCGGCAGGGGGGAGAGACCCAGTACTTC CASSARQGGETQYF
TRBJ1-6 TRBV25-1 - many TGTGCCAGCAGTGAATTCCGCGGGAATTCACCCCTCCACTTT CASSEFRGNSPLHF
TRBJ2-3 TRBV5-1 - many TGCGCCAGCAGCTTAGACGGCGGGGCCAGTCTAGATACGCAGTATTTT CASSLDGGASLDTQYF
TRBJ1-4 TRBV5-1 - - - CASSFYICSAQDVEKLFF
TRBJ2-7 TRBV5-1 TRBD1 few TGCGCCAGCAGCTTGGAGATGGACAGGGTCGAGCAGTACTTC CASSLEMDRVEQYF
TRBJ2-1 TRBV5-1 TRBD2 many TGCGCCAGCAGCTTGTCGGGACTAGGGGGCAATGAGCAGTTCTTC CASSLSGLGGNEQFF
TRBJ2-7 TRBV4-2 TRBD2 many TGTGCCAGCAGTCCCAGCGGGGGGTCTTACTACGAGCAGTACTTC CASSPSGGSYYEQYF
TRBJ2-2 TRBV5-1 - many TGCGCCAGCAGGCCGAACACCGGGGAGCTGTTTTTT CASRPNTGELFF
TRBJ2-3 TRBV4-1 - many TGCGCCAGCACCGACAGGATCACAGATACGCAGTATTTT CASTDRITDTQYF
TRBJ2-7 TRBV19 - many TGTGCCAGTAGTAGGCAAGGTGGAGACGAGCAGTACTTC CASSRQGGDEQYF
TRBJ1-2 TRBV6-2/TRBV6-3 TRBD1 many TGTGCCAGCAGCTCCGGGACAGGATCACAAAGGAGCTATGGCTACACCTTC CASSSGTGSQRSYGYTF
TRBJ1-2 TRBV12-3/TRBV12-4 - many TGTGCCAGCAGTCTCGACGGGGGGCTCGGCTATGGCTACACCTTC CASSLDGGLGYGYTF
TRBJ2-7 TRBV5-1 TRBD2 many TGCGCCAGCAGCTCGCCTAGCGGGGGGGCGCTCTACGAGCAGTACTTC CASSSPSGGALYEQYF
TRBJ1-1 TRBV4-1 - - TGCGCCAGCAGCCAAGTTGTCCATCTGGGGGGCTCCACTGAAGATTTCTTT CASSQVVHLGGSTEDFF
TRBJ1-5 TRBV6-1 - few TGTGCCAGCAGTGAAGGTCTGAATAGCAATCAGCCCCAGCATTTT CASSEGLNSNQPQHF
TRBJ1-1 TRBV5-1 - many TGCGCCAGCAGCTTGGACCAGGGGATGAACACTGAAGCTTTCTTT CASSLDQGMNTEAFF